This TCR beta chain was found in a study of blood T cells in healthy people across ages. The study, taken as a whole, reports: Any changes in expanded clonotypes were possibly confounded, as donor CMV status remained unknown. Higher diversity, along with more naive CD4+ cells, distinguished long-lived donors from aged donors. No conclusive comparison of naive versus antigen-experienced cells was possible with unsorted PBMCs.

CDR3 length equals 15 residues. V dropped 0 bases and J dropped 1 base, with 9 bases sitting between them. Germline assignment: CDR1 LGHDT and CDR2 YNNKEL (reference sequence). For the second PCR, which ran for roughly 7 to 11 cycles, a sample-barcoded 5' primer and a J-beta primer mix were used. In TCRdb, the 5' RACE reads were re-called with MiXCR into one record per CDR3 protein. The repertoire includes about 640,000 distinct CDR3 sequences, roughly 58% of them detected once, and over 30% sits in the top ten. A few counts support this clonotype. Its antigen is unidentified. Source material: blood. The sequence derives from a man aged 55 to 70 in good health. The chain links TRBV3-1 to TRBJ2-5; unclear D gene. CDR3 sequence reads: CASSQDRAAQETQYF. Written as DNA, the CDR3 is TGTGCCAGCAGCCAAGATCGGGCGGCCCAAGAGACCCAGTACTTC.